The sequence of this T cell receptor beta chain was determined in a study of blood T cell repertoires in COVID-19. Data came from immunoSEQ multiplex PCR; TCRdb stores just in-frame clones and leaves some out. The data hold about 200,000 clones, with 82% observed a single time. The germline CDR1 and CDR2 sequences are MDHEN and SYDVKM. The ends lost 1 base at V and 4 bases at J; junction bases unmatched: 7. This CDR3 is 16 amino acids long. The receptor was derived from a woman aged 55-69 years with acute COVID-19. Sequenced: PBMCs or T cells enriched from blood (not recorded which). V and J are TRBV28 and TRBJ1-2; 9 bases agree with TRBD1. The CDR3 sequence is CASSLSGQGTGYGYTF. For the CDR3, the DNA is TGTGCCAGCAGTTTATCGGGACAGGGCACAGGCTATGGCTACACCTTC.